Each of the 6 T cell receptor beta chains below was sequenced from the same sample in a study of T cells in localized non-small cell lung cancer. Repertoires were generated with immunoSEQ multiplex PCR, while TCRdb's copy carries only in-frame clones and drops some. The repertoire holds around 30,000 clones, 92% seen once, with 4% to 4.5% in the top ten. Material: peripheral blood mononuclear cells, obtained before any cancer treatment. The source is a woman aged 40-69 years with stage III lung adenocarcinoma.

The chain recombines TRBV2 with TRBJ2-1, with 7 bases identical to TRBD2. The germline V gene encodes CDR1 SNHLY and CDR2 FYNNEI. This CDR3 is built from 14 residues. V was pared by 6 bases and J by 2 bases, with 4 bases of the junction left unmatched. This chain's CDR3 is CASRSGETYNEQFF. CDR3 nucleotides: TGTGCCAGCAGGAGCGGGGAGACCTACAATGAGCAGTTCTTC. Drawing the rest from reference TRBV2 and TRBJ2-1, the complete variable domain is EPEVTQTPSHQVTQMGQEVILRCVPISNHLYFYWYRQILGQKVEFLVSFYNNEISEKSEIFDDQFSVERPDGSNFTLKIRSTKLEDSAMYFCASRSGETYNEQFFGPGTRLTVL.

The chain couples TRBV6-1 to TRBJ1-1, with TRBD1 matching 7 bases. The CDR3 extends over 13 amino acids. V shed 8 bases and J 4 bases; nucleotides not matched to a gene: 7. Germline V gene lookup returns CDR1 MNHNS and CDR2 SASEGT. The CDR3 DNA follows: TGTGCCAGCGGACAGGAACGCTCCACTGAAGCTTTCTTT. It specifies CASGQERSTEAFF.

CDR3 bases: TGTGCCAGCAGACCAGACAGGGACCGCCGCGAGCAGTTCTTC. This gives the protein CASRPDRDRREQFF. The gene calls are TRBV28 and TRBJ2-1; 7 positions agree with TRBD1. Germline CDR1 MDHEN, CDR2 SYDVKM. V lost 6 bases and J lost 10; bases outside the gene matches: 12. CDR3 length: 14 residues.

The J gene is TRBJ1-3, the V gene TRBV10-3, with D possibly TRBD1 on 6 matching bases. Germline V gives CDR1 ENHRY, CDR2 SYGVKD. V was clipped by 5 bases and J by 1 base, with 6 bases between them. The CDR3 contains 13 residues. The CDR3 is CAISTGSGNTIYF. In DNA, the CDR3 is TGTGCCATCAGTACAGGGTCTGGAAACACCATATATTTT.

In its sample, this clone was seen once. This chain connects TRBV7-8 to TRBJ1-1, with 7 nucleotides matching TRBD1. The CDR3 consists of 14 residues. V lost 5 bases, J lost 3 bases, and 6 bases stayed unmatched. Looked up from germline, CDR1 is SGHVS and CDR2 is FQNEAQ. This CDR3 reads CASSIQGIYTEAFF. Here the CDR3 DNA reads TGTGCCAGCAGCATACAGGGGATTTACACTGAAGCTTTCTTT.

This chain uses TRBV9 with TRBJ1-2; D might be TRBD1 (5 bases). CDR3 length equals 14 residues. Germline V CDR1 and CDR2: SGDLS, YYNGEE. Trimming took 0 bases from V and 6 from J, leaving 12 bases between them. CDR3 DNA sequence: TGTGCCAGCAGCGTAGGCGAGGGGAGGGATGGCTACACCTTC. Encoded protein: CASSVGEGRDGYTF.